The 3 T cell receptor beta chains reported below all come from one sample, sequenced in a study of vaccination and CD4 T cells after COVID-19. Specified time point: late sampling 161 to 241 days after vaccination in a few convalescent patients. TCRdb used MiXCR to reprocess the PCR reads, holding one entry per CDR3 protein. Among some 26,000 distinct CDR3 sequences listed, over 40% were seen once. The sample was CD4+ T cells from blood, taken about 7 months after SARS-CoV-2 vaccination. These receptors were collected from a human donor who had recovered from COVID-19.

This clonotype occurred a few times. The chain employs TRBV28 and TRBJ1-1; D ambiguous. This CDR3 spans 13 amino acids. The germline V gene encodes CDR1 MDHEN and CDR2 SYDVKM. V was shortened by 4 bases and J by 8 bases, with 14 bases between the two germline ends. CDR3 residues: CASSYPGRSEAFF. For the CDR3, the DNA is TGTGCCAGCAGTTACCCCGGCCGAAGCGAAGCTTTCTTT.

This clonotype was recorded a few times. The chain carries TRBV11-3 and TRBJ2-7; D is possibly TRBD1 or TRBD2 (5 bases each). The CDR3 consists of 15 residues. Trimming stripped 5 bases from V and 0 bases from J, with 14 bases between. Looked up from germline, CDR1 is SGHNT and CDR2 is YENEEA. CDR3 in amino acids: CASSRGDSSSYEQYF. The CDR3 DNA reads as TGTGCCAGCAGCCGAGGGGATTCGTCCTCCTACGAGCAGTACTTC.

The sample holds a few counts of this clonotype. The V and J genes are TRBV20-1 and TRBJ2-3; TRBD2 agrees at 8 bases. Germline CDR1 reads DFQATT; CDR2 reads SNEGSKA (reference sequence). The CDR3 runs 14 residues. With 3 bases clipped from V and 3 bases from J, the junction kept 5 bases outside the gene matches. The CDR3 DNA reads TGCAGTGCTAGGTTACGCGGGAGGACAGATACGCAGTATTTT. Its protein product is CSARLRGRTDTQYF.